The rows below give T cell receptor beta chains drawn from one sample of a study of cytomegalovirus exposure and HLA in healthy donors. Using immunoSEQ multiplex PCR, the repertoire was profiled, and TCRdb retains in-frame clones only, with some absent. Counted here are some 150,000 clones, around nine tenths occurring once; the ten biggest clones make up more than 4.5%. Sequencing was done on a sample of PBMCs. The receptors stem from a woman aged 25-40 years in good health and CMV-seronegative. Each CDR3 is given with its conserved first and last residue. The D gene is left open where the match is weak. Rows give clone size only sometimes, using once, few, many, or a class for an expanded clone.

J: TRBJ2-7
D: TRBD1
V: TRBV5-4
size: .
DNA: TGTGCCAGCACCACGACAGGGATCCTCGAGCAGTACTTC
CDR3: CASTTTGILEQYF

J: TRBJ2-3
D: TRBD2
V: TRBV4-2
size: .
DNA: TGTGCCAGCAGCCAAGCTACCTTGCGGGAGGGCCTGCATCAAGATACGCAGTATTTT
CDR3: CASSQATLREGLHQDTQYF

J: TRBJ2-7
D: TRBD1
V: TRBV25-1
size: .
DNA: TGTGCCAGCAGCGGACAGGACGTGTCCTACGAGCAGTACTTC
CDR3: CASSGQDVSYEQYF

J: TRBJ1-4
D: .
V: TRBV7-2
size: .
DNA: TGTGCCAGCAGCCCGCGGCCCGGTAGGGAAAAACTGTTTTTT
CDR3: CASSPRPGREKLFF

J: TRBJ2-5
D: .
V: TRBV19
size: .
DNA: TGTGCCAGTAGTATGAGAGTTGGAGGGGAAGGAGAGACCCAGTACTTC
CDR3: CASSMRVGGEGETQYF

J: TRBJ1-2
D: .
V: TRBV20-1
size: .
DNA: TGCAGTGCGAGGAGAGATCATGGCTACACCTTC
CDR3: CSARRDHGYTF

J: TRBJ2-7
D: TRBD1
V: TRBV7-9
size: few
DNA: TGTGCCAGCAGCTTAGAATGGACAGGGGGCCACGAGCAGTACTTC
CDR3: CASSLEWTGGHEQYF

J: TRBJ2-2
D: .
V: TRBV4-1
size: few
DNA: TGCGCCAGCAGCCAAGATGTGCAGGGCCGAAACACCGGGGAGCTGTTTTTT
CDR3: CASSQDVQGRNTGELFF

J: TRBJ1-1
D: TRBD1
V: TRBV6-6
size: .
DNA: TGTGCCAGCAGTTACAGGACAGGGCCGAACACTGAAGCTTTCTTT
CDR3: CASSYRTGPNTEAFF

J: TRBJ1-5
D: .
V: TRBV15
size: .
DNA: TGTGCCACCAGCAGAGTGTTTGTCAGGGGCAGTCAGCCCCAGCATTTT
CDR3: CATSRVFVRGSQPQHF

J: TRBJ1-5
D: .
V: TRBV7-8
size: .
DNA: TGTGCCAGCAGCTTAGTTGGAGCAATCAATCAGCCCCAGCATTTT
CDR3: CASSLVGAINQPQHF

J: TRBJ1-5
D: .
V: TRBV12-5
size: .
DNA: TGTGCTAGTGGGCAGGGCCTGAATCAGCCCCAGCATTTT
CDR3: CASGQGLNQPQHF

J: TRBJ2-3
D: TRBD2
V: TRBV7-2
size: .
DNA: TGTGCCAGCAGCCCGACTAGCGGGACAGATACGCAGTATTTT
CDR3: CASSPTSGTDTQYF

J: TRBJ2-1
D: TRBD2
V: TRBV5-1
size: .
DNA: TGCGCCAGCAGCTCCCTAGGACTAGCTACTGGTGAGCAGTTCTTC
CDR3: CASSSLGLATGEQFF

J: TRBJ2-1
D: TRBD2
V: TRBV19
size: .
DNA: TGTGCCAGTAGTATCGTGACTAGCGGATTCAATGAGCAGTTCTTC
CDR3: CASSIVTSGFNEQFF

J: TRBJ2-3
D: TRBD2
V: TRBV5-4
size: .
DNA: TGTGCCAGCAGCCTCCACTCTAGCGGGGCCTACACAGATACGCAGTATTTT
CDR3: CASSLHSSGAYTDTQYF

J: TRBJ1-3
D: .
V: TRBV9
size: .
DNA: TGTGCCAGCAGCGTGGGAGGAGACACCATATATTTT
CDR3: CASSVGGDTIYF

J: TRBJ2-4
D: .
V: TRBV7-9
size: once
DNA: TGTGCCAGCAGCCAAGGGGGGGTAGGGGCCAAAAACATTCAGTACTTC
CDR3: CASSQGGVGAKNIQYF

J: TRBJ2-7
D: TRBD1
V: TRBV4-2
size: .
DNA: TGTGCCAGCAGCCAAGCCCAGGGGGAATTCGTCCACGAGCAGTACTTC
CDR3: CASSQAQGEFVHEQYF

J: TRBJ2-7
D: .
V: TRBV28
size: .
DNA: TGTGCCAGCAGGGGGGGCTCCTACGAGCAGTACTTC
CDR3: CASRGGSYEQYF

J: TRBJ2-1
D: TRBD2
V: TRBV28
size: .
DNA: TGTGCCAGCAGTTCTCGGACTAGCGCATACAATGAGCAGTTCTTC
CDR3: CASSSRTSAYNEQFF

J: TRBJ1-2
D: TRBD1
V: TRBV28
size: .
DNA: TGTGCCAGCAGTCTCCTTGGGACAGGGGGGGACTATGGCTACACCTTC
CDR3: CASSLLGTGGDYGYTF

J: TRBJ1-2
D: TRBD1
V: TRBV19
size: .
DNA: TGTGCCAGTAGTGGACAGGGGCCGGGTAGTGGCTACACCTTC
CDR3: CASSGQGPGSGYTF

J: TRBJ2-3
D: TRBD2
V: TRBV5-4
size: .
DNA: TGTGCCTCCAGTACGGGACTAGCCACAGATACGCAGTATTTT
CDR3: CASSTGLATDTQYF

J: TRBJ2-7
D: .
V: TRBV6-6
size: .
DNA: TGTGCCAGCAGTTATACCAGGGACGAGCAGTACTTC
CDR3: CASSYTRDEQYF

J: TRBJ2-3
D: .
V: TRBV2
size: .
DNA: TGTGCCAGCGAACGGGAGAACACAGATACGCAGTATTTT
CDR3: CASERENTDTQYF

J: TRBJ1-2
D: .
V: TRBV19
size: .
DNA: TGTGCCAGTAGTAAGCGGTTATATGGCTACACCTTC
CDR3: CASSKRLYGYTF

J: TRBJ2-3
D: .
V: TRBV7-2
size: .
DNA: TGTGCCAGCATCGGACCCCGGGGTACGCAGTATTTT
CDR3: CASIGPRGTQYF

J: TRBJ2-2
D: .
V: TRBV9
size: once
DNA: TGTGCCAGCAGCCCCCGTGGTGGGCTCACCGGGGAGCTGTTTTTT
CDR3: CASSPRGGLTGELFF

J: TRBJ1-4
D: .
V: TRBV23-1
size: .
DNA: TGCGCCAGCAGTCAATCGCAGGATAATGAAAAACTGTTTTTT
CDR3: CASSQSQDNEKLFF

J: TRBJ2-7
D: TRBD2
V: TRBV7-2
size: .
DNA: TGTGCCAGCAGCTCATCTACGAGCGGGGGATACGAGCAGTACTTC
CDR3: CASSSSTSGGYEQYF

J: TRBJ2-3
D: .
V: TRBV5-5
size: .
DNA: TGTGCCAGCAGCCTCGGGACTTCCGCGACAGATACGCAGTATTTT
CDR3: CASSLGTSATDTQYF

J: TRBJ2-7
D: TRBD1
V: TRBV6-5
size: .
DNA: TGTGCCGCGCGGGACAGGGAACGGTACGAGCAGTACTTC
CDR3: CAARDRERYEQYF

J: TRBJ1-5
D: .
V: TRBV19
size: .
DNA: TGTGCAACGGGGTTATCAGATAGCAATCAGCCCCAGCATTTT
CDR3: CATGLSDSNQPQHF

J: TRBJ2-1
D: .
V: TRBV25-1
size: few
DNA: TGTGCCAGCAGTGAACATACTAGAGGTAATGAGCAGTTCTTC
CDR3: CASSEHTRGNEQFF